These 12 T cell receptor beta chains came from one sample sequenced in a study of shared clonotypes between healthy human individuals. TCRdb's table, derived via immunoSEQ multiplex PCR, lists solely in-frame clones and lacks some. The sample has fewer than 400,000 clones; around 74% are singletons. The sample comprised memory CD4+ T cells sorted from blood. The subset denotes: CD45RA-negative fraction. The receptor set was obtained from a young man in good health.

The chain has TRBV25-1 and TRBJ1-1; D gene ambiguous. The CDR3 sequence is 13 residues long. Trimming left V 1 base short and J 7 bases short, with 10 bases between. Germline V CDR1 and CDR2: MGHDK, SYGVNS. The CDR3 sequence is CASSEWWGSEAFF. The CDR3 DNA follows: TGTGCCAGCAGTGAATGGTGGGGTAGTGAAGCTTTCTTT.

The chain employs TRBV7-2 and TRBJ1-5, with a weak D call TRBD1 (5 bases). Deletions cut 5 bases from V and 2 bases from J, with 13 bases between. Per germline, CDR1 SGHTA and CDR2 FQGNSA. This CDR3 spans 15 amino acids. The DNA for the CDR3 is TGTGCCAGCAGCGCACCGGGACTGCGCAATCAGCCCCAGCATTTT. The encoded protein is CASSAPGLRNQPQHF.

The chain combines TRBV5-1 with TRBJ2-3; 7 bases fit TRBD2. V shed 4 bases and J 4 bases; nucleotides not matched to a gene: 12. Germline CDR1 reads SGHRS; CDR2 reads YFSETQ. The CDR3 runs 16 residues. The CDR3: CASSNHARAGADTQYF. The CDR3 DNA is TGCGCCAGCAGCAACCACGCCCGGGCGGGAGCAGATACGCAGTATTTT. Full variable domain (outside the CDR3, taken from reference TRBV5-1 and TRBJ2-3): KAGVTQTPRYLIKTRGQQVTLSCSPISGHRSVSWYQQTPGQGLQFLFEYFSETQRNKGNFPGRFSGRQFSNSRSEMNVSTLELGDSALYLCASSNHARAGADTQYFGPGTRLTVL.

The chain uses TRBV27 and TRBJ2-2, with TRBD2 matching 8 bases. Per germline, CDR1 MNHEY and CDR2 SMNVEV (reference sequence). V shed 6 bases, J shed 6 bases, and the junction held 12 bases outside the gene matches. The CDR3 runs to 16 residues. CDR3 coding DNA: TGTGCCAGCAGCTACCCTCGCGGGAGGTACGCCGGGGAGCTGTTTTTT. The encoded protein is CASSYPRGRYAGELFF.

This sequence joins TRBV6-5 and TRBJ1-5; D is possibly TRBD1 (5 bases). Deletions cut 5 bases from V and 6 bases from J, with 11 bases between. The CDR3 is made up of 13 amino acids. The germline gives CDR1 MNHEY, CDR2 SVGAGI. In DNA, the CDR3 is TGTGCCAGCAGTCAGGGTGAGGGTCAGCCCCAGCATTTT. It is translated as CASSQGEGQPQHF.

This clone was counted only a few times. This sequence joins TRBV19 and TRBJ2-3, with 15 bases lining up with TRBD2. This CDR3 is built from 19 residues. Unmatched junction bases numbered 11, after V lost 6 bases and J lost 1 base. Looked up from germline, CDR1 is LNHDA and CDR2 is SQIVND (reference sequence). Here the CDR3 DNA reads TGTGCCAGTAGAAGAGACGGACTAGCGGGAGGGGGAGGCACAGATACGCAGTATTTT. It translates to CASRRDGLAGGGGTDTQYF.

The chain is built from TRBV9 and TRBJ1-3; D not certain. This CDR3 is 16 amino acids long. Germline CDR1 SGDLS, CDR2 YYNGEE. V lost 0 bases to trimming and J lost 4 bases, with 14 bases between them. CDR3 region: CASSVGAVTSGNTIYF. The CDR3 region has the DNA TGTGCCAGCAGCGTAGGGGCCGTGACAAGCGGAAACACCATATATTTT.

This clone was counted once. The sample contains more than one DNA sequence encoding this CDR3. The chain uses TRBV5-1 and TRBJ2-3; 14 bases line up with TRBD2. The germline CDR1 and CDR2 sequences are SGHRS and YFSETQ. After removal of 2 bases from V and 6 bases from J, the junction contained 5 bases not matched to a gene. The CDR3 sequence is 16 residues long. The CDR3 is CASSLRGLAGVDTQYF. In nucleotides, the CDR3 is TGCGCCAGCAGCTTAAGGGGACTAGCGGGAGTCGATACGCAGTATTTT.

This clone has a handful of counts. The gene calls are TRBV7-6 and TRBJ1-3; D is possibly TRBD1 (6 bases). Between the trimmed V and J ends, which lost 0 bases and 2 bases, there was a span of 14 bases. Per the germline V gene, CDR1 is SGHVS and CDR2 is FNYEAQ. CDR3 size: 17 residues. Written as DNA, the CDR3 is TGTGCCAGCAGCTTAGCGCCGACAGGCGCGGCTGGAAACACCATATATTTT. This encodes CASSLAPTGAAGNTIYF.

The gene calls are TRBV6-1 and TRBJ2-2, with unresolved D. V was clipped by 6 bases and J by 6 bases, with 11 bases between them. The germline V gene has CDR1 MNHNS and CDR2 SASEGT. The CDR3 totals 13 residues. CDR3: CASRGLGPGELFF. The CDR3 region has the DNA TGTGCCAGCAGAGGCCTGGGTCCCGGGGAGCTGTTTTTT.

This sequence joins TRBV6-1 and TRBJ1-1; D is uncertain. Germline CDR1 MNHNS, CDR2 SASEGT. Trimming shortened V by 2 bases and J by 1 base, and 5 bases separated the two germline ends. The CDR3 has 13 residues. The CDR3 spells CASSERRNTEAFF. The CDR3 nucleotides read TGTGCCAGCAGTGAAAGACGGAACACTGAAGCTTTCTTT.

The rearrangement uses TRBV20-1 and TRBJ2-5; D gene ambiguous. The germline V gene encodes CDR1 DFQATT and CDR2 SNEGSKA (reference sequence). V was trimmed by 7 bases and J by 5 bases, leaving 8 bases between them. The CDR3 has 10 amino acids. The CDR3 spells CSGFRETQYF. Here the CDR3 DNA reads TGCAGTGGATTCAGGGAGACCCAGTACTTC.